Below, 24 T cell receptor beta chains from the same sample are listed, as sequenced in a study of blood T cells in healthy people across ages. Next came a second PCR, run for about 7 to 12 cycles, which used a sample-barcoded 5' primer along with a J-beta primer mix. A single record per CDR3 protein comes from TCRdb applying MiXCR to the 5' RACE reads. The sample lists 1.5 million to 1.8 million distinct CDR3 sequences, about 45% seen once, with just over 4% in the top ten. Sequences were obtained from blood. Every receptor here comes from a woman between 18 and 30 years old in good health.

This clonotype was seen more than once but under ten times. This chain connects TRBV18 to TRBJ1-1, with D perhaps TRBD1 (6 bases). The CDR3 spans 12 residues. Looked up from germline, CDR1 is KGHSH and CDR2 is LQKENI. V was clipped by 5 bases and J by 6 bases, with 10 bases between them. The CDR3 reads CASSTQGPEAFF. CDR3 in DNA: TGTGCCAGCTCAACACAGGGTCCTGAAGCTTTCTTT. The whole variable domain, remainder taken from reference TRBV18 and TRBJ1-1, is NAGVMQNPRHLVRRRGQEARLRCSPMKGHSHVYWYRQLPEEGLKFMVYLQKENIIDESGMPKERFSAEFPKEGPSILRIQQVVRGDSAAYFCASSTQGPEAFFGQGTRLTVV.

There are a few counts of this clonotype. The CDR3 spells CSAKDLGFNEQFF. The CDR3 region has the DNA TGCAGTGCAAAGGACCTAGGGTTCAATGAGCAGTTCTTC. V is TRBV20-1 and J is TRBJ2-1; D is ambiguous. V was trimmed by 6 bases and J by 6 bases, leaving 15 bases between them. CDR3 length: 13 amino acids. Germline assignment: CDR1 DFQATT and CDR2 SNEGSKA (reference sequence).

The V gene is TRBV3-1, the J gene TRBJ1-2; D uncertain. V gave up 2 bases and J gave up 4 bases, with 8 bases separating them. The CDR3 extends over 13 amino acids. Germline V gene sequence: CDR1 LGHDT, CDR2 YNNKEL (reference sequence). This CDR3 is CASSQMGSYGYTF. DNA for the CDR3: TGTGCCAGCAGCCAAATGGGATCCTATGGCTACACCTTC.

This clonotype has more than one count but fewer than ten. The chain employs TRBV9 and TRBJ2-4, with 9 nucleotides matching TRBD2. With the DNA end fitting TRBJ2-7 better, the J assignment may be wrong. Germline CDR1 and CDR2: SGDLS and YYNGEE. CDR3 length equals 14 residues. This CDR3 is CASSPSSGEGEQYF. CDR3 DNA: TGTGCCAGCAGCCCATCTAGCGGGGAAGGCGAGCAGTACTTC.

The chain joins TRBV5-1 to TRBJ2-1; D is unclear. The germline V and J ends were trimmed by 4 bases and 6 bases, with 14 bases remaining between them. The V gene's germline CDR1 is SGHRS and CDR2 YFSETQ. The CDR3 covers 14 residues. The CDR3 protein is CASSRLTGGNEQFF. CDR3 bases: TGCGCCAGCAGCCGATTAACTGGTGGCAATGAGCAGTTCTTC.

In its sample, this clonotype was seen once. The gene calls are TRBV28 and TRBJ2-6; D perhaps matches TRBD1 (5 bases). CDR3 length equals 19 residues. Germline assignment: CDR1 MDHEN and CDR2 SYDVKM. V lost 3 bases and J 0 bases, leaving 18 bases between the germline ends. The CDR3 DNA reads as TGTGCCAGCAGTTTTCAAGAGCAGGGCGCTTTCTCTGGGGCCAACGTCCTGACTTTC. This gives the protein CASSFQEQGAFSGANVLTF.

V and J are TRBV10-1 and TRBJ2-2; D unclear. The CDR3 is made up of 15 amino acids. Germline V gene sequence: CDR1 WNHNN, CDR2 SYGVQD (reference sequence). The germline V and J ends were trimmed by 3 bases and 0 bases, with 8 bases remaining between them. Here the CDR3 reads CASSEHRPNTGELFF. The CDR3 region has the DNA TGCGCCAGCAGTGAACACAGACCGAACACCGGGGAGCTGTTTTTT.

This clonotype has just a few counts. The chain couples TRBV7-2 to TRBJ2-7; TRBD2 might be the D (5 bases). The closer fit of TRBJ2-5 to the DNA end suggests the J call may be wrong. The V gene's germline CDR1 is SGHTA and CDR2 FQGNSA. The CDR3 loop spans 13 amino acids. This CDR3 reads CASSWRSEETQYF. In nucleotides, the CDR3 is TGTGCCAGCAGCTGGAGGAGCGAGGAGACCCAGTACTTC.

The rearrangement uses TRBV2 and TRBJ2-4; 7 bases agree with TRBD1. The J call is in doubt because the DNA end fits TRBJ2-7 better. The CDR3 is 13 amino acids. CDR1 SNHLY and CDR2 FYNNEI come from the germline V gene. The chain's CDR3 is CASSLQGLHEQYF. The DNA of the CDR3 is TGTGCCAGCAGTTTACAGGGGCTACACGAGCAGTACTTC.

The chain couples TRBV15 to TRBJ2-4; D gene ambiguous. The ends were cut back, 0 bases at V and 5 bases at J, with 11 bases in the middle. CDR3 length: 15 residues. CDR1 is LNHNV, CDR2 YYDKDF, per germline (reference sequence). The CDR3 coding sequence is TGTGCCACCAGCAGAGATCAATTCACAGAAAACATTCAGTACTTC. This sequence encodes CATSRDQFTENIQYF.

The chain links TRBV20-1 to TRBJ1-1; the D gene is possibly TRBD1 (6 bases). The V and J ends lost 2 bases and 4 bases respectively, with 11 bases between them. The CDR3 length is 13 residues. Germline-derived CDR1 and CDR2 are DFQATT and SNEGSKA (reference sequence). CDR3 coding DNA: TGCAGTGCTAGACCGGGACAACTCACTGAAGCTTTCTTT. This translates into CSARPGQLTEAFF.

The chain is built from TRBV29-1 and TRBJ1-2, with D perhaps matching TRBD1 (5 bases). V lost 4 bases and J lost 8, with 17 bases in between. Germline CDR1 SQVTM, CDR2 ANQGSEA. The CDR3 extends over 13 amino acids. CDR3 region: CSVVGGAEGGYTF. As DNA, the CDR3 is TGCAGCGTTGTCGGCGGGGCTGAGGGGGGCTACACCTTC.

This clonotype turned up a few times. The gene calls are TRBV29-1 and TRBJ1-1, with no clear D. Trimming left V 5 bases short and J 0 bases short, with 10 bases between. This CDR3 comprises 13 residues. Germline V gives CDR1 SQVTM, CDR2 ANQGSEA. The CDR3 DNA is TGCAGCGTTCCCAAGGAACTGAACACTGAAGCTTTCTTT. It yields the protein CSVPKELNTEAFF.

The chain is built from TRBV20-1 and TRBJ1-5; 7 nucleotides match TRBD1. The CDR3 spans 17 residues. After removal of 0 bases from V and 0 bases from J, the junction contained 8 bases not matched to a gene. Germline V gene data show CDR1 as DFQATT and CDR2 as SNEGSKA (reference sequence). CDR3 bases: TGCAGTGCTAGAGATCTTTCTAGGACAGGTAGCAATCAGCCCCAGCATTTT. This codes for CSARDLSRTGSNQPQHF.

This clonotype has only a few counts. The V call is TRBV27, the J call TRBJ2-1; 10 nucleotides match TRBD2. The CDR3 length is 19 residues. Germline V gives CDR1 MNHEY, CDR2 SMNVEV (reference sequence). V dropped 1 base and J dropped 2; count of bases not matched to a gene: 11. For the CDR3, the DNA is TGTGCCAGCAGTTTATTGACTAGCGGGCCTCCAGGGGCCTACAATGAGCAGTTCTTC. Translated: CASSLLTSGPPGAYNEQFF.

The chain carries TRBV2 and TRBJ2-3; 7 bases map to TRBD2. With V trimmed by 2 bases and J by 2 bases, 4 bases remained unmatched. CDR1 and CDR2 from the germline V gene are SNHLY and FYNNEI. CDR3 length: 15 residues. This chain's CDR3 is CASSERLADTDTQYF. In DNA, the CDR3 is TGTGCCAGCAGTGAACGGCTAGCGGACACAGATACGCAGTATTTT.

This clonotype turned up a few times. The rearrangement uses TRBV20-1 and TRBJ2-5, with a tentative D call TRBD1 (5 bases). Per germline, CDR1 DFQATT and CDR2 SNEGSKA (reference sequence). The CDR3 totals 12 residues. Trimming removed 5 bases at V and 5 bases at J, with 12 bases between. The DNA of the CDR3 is TGCAGTGCTTCGCAGGGATTCGAGACCCAGTACTTC. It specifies CSASQGFETQYF.

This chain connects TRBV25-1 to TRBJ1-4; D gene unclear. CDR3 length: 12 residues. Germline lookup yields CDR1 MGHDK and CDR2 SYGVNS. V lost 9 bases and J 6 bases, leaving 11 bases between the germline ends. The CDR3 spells CASMVDDEKLFF. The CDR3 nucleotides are TGTGCCAGTATGGTGGACGATGAAAAACTGTTTTTT. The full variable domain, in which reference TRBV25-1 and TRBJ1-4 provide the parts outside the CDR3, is EADIYQTPRYLVIGTGKKITLECSQTMGHDKMYWYQQDPGMELHLIHYSYGVNSTEKGDLSSESTVSRIRTEHFPLTLESARPSHTSQYLCASMVDDEKLFFGSGTQLSVL.

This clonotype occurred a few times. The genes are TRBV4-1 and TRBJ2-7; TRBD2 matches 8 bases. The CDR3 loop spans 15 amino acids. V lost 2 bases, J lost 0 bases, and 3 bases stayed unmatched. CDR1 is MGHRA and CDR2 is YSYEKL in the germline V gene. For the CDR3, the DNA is TGCGCCAGCAGCCAACGACTAGCGCTCTCCTACGAGCAGTACTTC. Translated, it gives CASSQRLALSYEQYF.

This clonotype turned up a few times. The CDR3 protein is CSAKDRGKHYGYTF. CDR3 sequence (DNA): TGCAGTGCTAAGGACAGGGGTAAACACTATGGCTACACCTTC. The chain links TRBV20-1 to TRBJ1-2; 9 bases are shared with TRBD1. Germline loops: CDR1 DFQATT, CDR2 SNEGSKA (reference sequence). The CDR3 runs 14 residues. V was pared by 4 bases and J by 3 bases, with 6 bases of the junction left unmatched.

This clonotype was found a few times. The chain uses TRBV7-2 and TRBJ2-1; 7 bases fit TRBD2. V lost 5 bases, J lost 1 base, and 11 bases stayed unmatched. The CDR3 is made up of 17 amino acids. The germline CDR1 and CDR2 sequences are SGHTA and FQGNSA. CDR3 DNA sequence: TGTGCCAGCAGCACCCCTAGCGGACCTCATTCCTACAATGAGCAGTTCTTC. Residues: CASSTPSGPHSYNEQFF.

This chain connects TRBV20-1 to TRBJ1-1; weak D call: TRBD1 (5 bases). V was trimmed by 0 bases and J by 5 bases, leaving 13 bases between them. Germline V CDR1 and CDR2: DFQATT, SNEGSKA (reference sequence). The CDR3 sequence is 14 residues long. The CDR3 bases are TGCAGTGCTAGAGATCGTTTGGGGGAGACTGAAGCTTTCTTT. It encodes CSARDRLGETEAFF.

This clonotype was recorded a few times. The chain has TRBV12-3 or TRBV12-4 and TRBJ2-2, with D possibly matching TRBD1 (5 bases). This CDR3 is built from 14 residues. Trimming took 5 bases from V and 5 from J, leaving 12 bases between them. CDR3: CASSLGPVTGELFF. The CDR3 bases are TGTGCCAGCAGTCTGGGGCCGGTAACCGGGGAGCTGTTTTTT.

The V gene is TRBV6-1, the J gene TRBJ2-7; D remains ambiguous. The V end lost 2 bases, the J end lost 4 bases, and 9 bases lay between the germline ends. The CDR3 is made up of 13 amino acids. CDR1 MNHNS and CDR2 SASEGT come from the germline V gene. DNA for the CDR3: TGTGCCAGCAGTGAACTTAGGGCTTACGAGCAGTACTTC. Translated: CASSELRAYEQYF.